This T cell receptor beta chain came from a study of Graves' ophthalmopathy and Graves' hyperthyroidism. The CDR3 has 15 residues. From germline, CDR1 is LNHNV and CDR2 YYDKDF (reference sequence). After removal of 4 bases from V and 2 bases from J, the junction contained 8 bases not matched to a gene. RNA transcripts provided the template for amplifying TCR beta CDR3 regions. First-round RT-PCR relied on HTBI primers, and a second-round multiplex PCR came next. MiXCR was run by TCRdb on the multiplex PCR reads, yielding one entry per CDR3 protein. The table lists 210,000 or so distinct CDR3 sequences, approximately 28% of them singletons.

This rearrangement joins TRBV15 to TRBJ2-7; 7 bases match TRBD1. The sequenced sample was peripheral blood. This TCR came from a man aged 45 to 65 with Graves' ophthalmopathy. CDR3: CATSTQLTGTYEQYF. In DNA form, the CDR3 reads TGTGCCACCAGCACTCAGTTGACAGGGACCTACGAGCAGTACTTC.